This T cell receptor (beta chain) originates from a study of blood T cell repertoires in COVID-19. J gave up 2 bases and V 4 bases, and 5 bases lay outside the gene matches. The CDR3 length is 15 residues. The germline CDR1 and CDR2 sequences are SGHRS and YFSETQ. Only in-frame clones appear in the TCRdb table, and some are missing; sequencing was by immunoSEQ multiplex PCR. The profile shows 30,000 to 45,000 clones, approximately 88% of them singletons. Sequenced material: peripheral blood. The chain employs TRBV5-1 and TRBJ1-3; 8 bases are a match to TRBD1. The origin of this receptor is a human donor in a cohort sampled during active COVID-19. The CDR3 loop is CASSTGQGAGNTIYF. CDR3 in DNA: TGCGCCAGCAGCACCGGACAGGGAGCTGGAAACACCATATATTTT.